This T cell receptor beta chain was obtained from a study of CD8 T cells in ankylosing spondylitis (dated by TCRdb to the late 2010s). Turning to the overall study: The study profiled T cell receptor beta repertoires in healthy donors and ankylosing spondylitis patients to find disease-linked TCR variants. Peripheral blood was sampled, and synovial fluid was additionally collected from ankylosing spondylitis patients. The full study cohort was made up of approximately 24 ankylosing spondylitis patients and 108 healthy donors.

The paper as a whole reports these results and caveats: Significant enrichment of the disease-linked clones was reported in matched synovial fluid samples from ankylosing spondylitis patients. A TCR beta motif of several highly homologous amino acid variants appeared characteristic of blood from ankylosing spondylitis patients. Some motif variants were previously reported in synovial fluid and blood of reactive arthritis patients, suggesting common disease-initiation mechanisms. The disease-linked clones had a CD8+ phenotype and were found at relatively low frequencies in peripheral blood.

The CDR3 has 15 amino acids, counting the end cysteine and phenylalanine. Only CDR3 DNA is held: 45 bases, read in frame from base 1. From the germline V gene (reference sequence), CDR1 is LNHDA and CDR2 is SQIVND. The trim is 5 bases for V and 2 bases for J, with a gap of 16 bases between the germline ends. As regards this clonotype: Its target antigen remains unknown. No much larger clonotype is one base removed from it; base qualities were not supplied.

These reads were obtained on an Illumina HiSeq 2500. Quantitative 5'-RACE with molecular barcodes was the method used to prepare the TCR beta libraries. On the authors' methods: To identify disease-linked TCR variants, a new computational method was used, one built on a probabilistic model of VDJ rearrangement. TCRdb reworked the public reads: Q25 trimming with fastp, MiXCR clone assembly, productive beta chains retained. Rows are unified per CDR3 protein, each entry keeping the most common DNA and genes. These V and J calls originate from TCRdb's pipeline instead of the authors' own analysis. The sample table shows about 200,000 distinct CDR3 sequences, and roughly 25% are seen once. The leading ten clones occupy just over 6.5% of the sample.

In this chain, TRBV19 is recombined with TRBJ2-7; TRBD1 is possibly the D segment (6 matching bases). This clonotype was sampled from a male donor with ankylosing spondylitis or in good health (not recorded which). Sequencing was done on a sample of blood, either unsorted or a sorted T cell fraction (not recorded which). DNA sequence: TGTGCCAGTAGTGCCCGAAACAGGGTAACCTACGAGCAGTACTTC. Translation gives CASSARNRVTYEQYF.